This T cell receptor beta chain was captured in a study of blood T cell repertoires in COVID-19. At the level of the study: Sources were T cells, B-cell-depleted T cells, or PBMCs; the material itself was cDNA or gDNA.

Assay: immunoSEQ multiplex PCR; the TCRdb copy retains only in-frame clones and omits some. The sample includes some 210,000 clones, 80% of them seen just once. The CDR3 consists of 13 residues. The V end lost 3 bases, the J end lost 6 bases, and 9 bases lay between the germline ends. Germline assignment: CDR1 LGHNT and CDR2 FRNRAP. Sequencing was carried out using PBMCs or T cells enriched from blood (not recorded which). This TCR was recovered from a man aged 30 to 39 with acute COVID-19. The chain carries TRBV12-5 and TRBJ1-5, with no clear D. The CDR3 loop is CASGFEGAQPQHF. Here the CDR3 DNA reads TGTGCTAGTGGTTTTGAGGGCGCTCAGCCCCAGCATTTT.